This T cell receptor (beta chain) was observed in a study of regulatory T cells in long-lasting Graves disease. Overall study results and limits: Persistent disease exhibited a predilection for TRBV28, TRBJ1-2 and TRBJ2-5.

Time point meaning: newly diagnosed GD, antithyroid drugs for less than 3 months. Construction of the TCR library relied on RNA isolated from PBMCs. About this clonotype itself: Its matching antigen is unknown.

CDR1 DFQATT and CDR2 SNEGSKA come from the germline V gene (reference sequence). Trimming took off 6 bases at V and 6 bases at J, with 14 bases between the two ends. CDR3 length: 12 residues. iRepertoire HTBI primers and Arm-PCR of CDR3 regions built TCR beta libraries. TCRdb independently ran MiXCR on the multiplex PCR reads; one entry per CDR3 protein. The table includes hundreds of thousands of distinct CDR3 sequences, 16% detected once. The data were also submitted as part of a second study, on T cells in Graves' hyperthyroidism and ophthalmopathy.

The chain is built from TRBV20-1 and TRBJ1-2; possible D gene TRBD1, 6 bases. Specimen: peripheral blood mononuclear cells (PBMCs), collected at new diagnosis, from a patient treated with antithyroid drugs. The sequence was obtained from a man aged 40-50 years with Graves disease. The CDR3 DNA reads TGCAGTGCCTCAAGGGGGGGCGATGGCTACACCTTC. This sequence encodes CSASRGGDGYTF.